The 14 T cell receptor beta chains below come from one sample, sequenced in a study of tumor-infiltrating lymphocytes in primary liver carcinoma. The source material, about 20-30 mg of unsorted bulk tissue, was used to co-extract RNA and DNA. TCR beta cDNA came from about 0.45 ug total RNA, primed with a constant-region primer. Slightly modified ARM-PCR with three nested multiplex PCR rounds yielded TCR beta libraries. The first two PCR rounds used TRBV1-TRBV30 primers with a Cbeta primer, around 10 cycles each. TCRdb used MiXCR to reprocess the multiplex PCR reads, holding one entry per CDR3 protein. The table lists 95,000 to 150,000 distinct CDR3 sequences, roughly 70% of them singletons. The sample consisted of tumor-adjacent normal liver tissue. These receptors came from a woman in her sixties or seventies with primary liver carcinoma and hepatitis B virus infection.

This chain joins TRBV5-4 and TRBJ2-1; tentatively, D is TRBD2 (5 bases). The V end was cut by 0 bases, the J end by 8 bases, with 12 bases between. The CDR3 runs 14 residues. Germline V gene lookup returns CDR1 SGHNT and CDR2 YYREEE (reference sequence). This chain's CDR3 is CASSLVLGHDEQFF. In DNA form, the CDR3 reads TGTGCCAGCAGCTTGGTACTAGGCCACGATGAGCAGTTCTTC.

This clonotype was seen ten or more times. The chain carries TRBV30 and TRBJ2-1; perhaps TRBD2 as D (7 bases). Trimming shortened V by 8 bases and J by 9 bases, and 20 bases separated the two germline ends. The length of the CDR3 is 13 residues. Germline V gene data show CDR1 as GTSNPN and CDR2 as SVGIG (reference sequence). This CDR3 is CAASGTIRGEQFF. The CDR3 region has the DNA TGTGCCGCCTCCGGGACTATCAGGGGTGAGCAGTTCTTC.

Points on this clonotype: Germline is not matched at one junction end, which may reflect a read error. The chain is built from TRBV11-3 and TRBJ2-2; a weak D match, TRBD2 (6 bases). Germline-derived CDR1 and CDR2 are SGHNT and YENEEA. This CDR3 region has 14 residues. CDR3 DNA sequence: TGTGCCAGCAACTTACGGAGGGCTACCGGGGAGCTGTTTTTT. As protein: CASNLRRATGELFF. The variable domain in full, with the rest retrieved from reference TRBV11-3 and TRBJ2-2, is EAGVVQSPRYKIIEKKQPVAFWCNPISGHNTLYWYLQNLGQGPELLIRYENEEAVDDSQLPKDRFSAERLKGVDSTLKIQPAELGDSAVYLCASNLRRATGELFFGEGSRLTVL.

About this clonotype itself: This may be a read error: a much more frequent sequence differs by one nucleotide. The rearrangement joins TRBV5-1 to TRBJ2-1; 12 bases fit TRBD2. J lost 4 bases, V lost 1 base, and 9 bases had no gene match. The CDR3 covers 18 residues. The germline V gene has CDR1 SGHRS and CDR2 YFSETQ. CDR3 in amino acids: CASSLKASGRALYNEQFF. CDR3 nucleotides: TGCGCCAGCAGCTTGAAGGCTAGCGGGAGGGCCCTATACAATGAGCAGTTCTTC.

This clonotype appeared many times. This chain uses TRBV5-1 with TRBJ2-5; D gene unclear. Trimming cost V 2 bases and J 5 bases, with 19 bases left between them. The CDR3 spans 16 residues. Per germline, CDR1 SGHRS and CDR2 YFSETQ. The DNA of the CDR3 is TGCGCCAGCAGCTTAGGCGCGAACAAGGCCGGGGAGACCCAGTACTTC. The encoded protein is CASSLGANKAGETQYF.

Of note for this clonotype: The CDR3 ends on some other residue instead of the conserved phenylalanine or tryptophan, so this is likely a read error. The limits of the CDR3 on the DNA are not certain, so only TCRdb's listed CDR3 is given. This rearrangement joins TRBV11-1 to TRBJ2-3; TRBD2, the table's D call, lacks a check against the DNA. The germline gives CDR1 SGHAT, CDR2 FQDESV (reference sequence). The CDR3 sequence runs 14 residues, both termini included. CDR3 region: CANSLRQRAGESHI.

This clonotype showed up many times. The chain couples TRBV11-3 to TRBJ2-1; 10 nucleotides align to TRBD2. With V trimmed by 11 bases and J by 7 bases, 8 bases remained unmatched. The CDR3 totals 13 residues. Germline CDR1 SGHNT, CDR2 YENEEA. The chain's CDR3 is CAGASGSGNEQFF. CDR3 in DNA: TGTGCCGGCGCTAGCGGGAGTGGGAATGAGCAGTTCTTC.

Note on this clonotype: The missing conserved phenylalanine or tryptophan at the end of this CDR3 makes a read error likely. V gene TRBV12-3 or TRBV12-4 combines with J gene TRBJ2-5; no reliable D call. The V end lost 5 bases, the J end lost 5 bases, and 12 bases lay between the germline ends. This CDR3 is built from 13 residues. The CDR3 loop reads CASSLGFMETQYY. Written as DNA, the CDR3 is TGTGCCAGCAGTCTCGGATTTATGGAGACCCAGTACTAC.

Regarding this clonotype: One junction end does not reproduce the germline sequence, and a read error may be involved. The chain links TRBV11-2 to TRBJ2-1, with D unclear. CDR1 and CDR2 (germline): SGHAT, FQNNGV. The CDR3 runs 17 residues. The CDR3 DNA is TGTGCCAGCGGCTTTACCACACTGATGAGCTCCTACAATGAGCAGTTCTTC. It translates to CASGFTTLMSSYNEQFF. Combining the CDR3 with reference TRBV11-2 and TRBJ2-1 gives the whole variable domain EAGVAQSPRYKIIEKRQSVAFWCNPISGHATLYWYQQILGQGPKLLIQFQNNGVVDDSQLPKDRFSAERLKGVDSTLKIQPAKLEDSAVYLCASGFTTLMSSYNEQFFGPGTRLTVL.

Concerning this clonotype: This may come from a read error, since a much larger clone is one base off. V and J are TRBV28 and TRBJ2-7; no clear D gene. Germline V gene data show CDR1 as MDHEN and CDR2 as SYDVKM. CDR3 length equals 13 residues. CDR3 in DNA: TGTGCCTGCAGTTTTTCTCCGGGCTACGAGCAGTACTTC. Protein: CACSFSPGYEQYF.

The V call is TRBV5-5, the J call TRBJ1-5; TRBD1 aligns across 10 bases. With V trimmed by 4 bases and J by 5 bases, 6 bases remained unmatched. Germline V lookup: CDR1 SGHKS, CDR2 YYEKEE (reference sequence). The CDR3 extends over 15 amino acids. The CDR3 bases are TGTGCCAGCAGCCAGGACAGGGGGATTCATCAGCCCCAGCATTTT. Its translation: CASSQDRGIHQPQHF.

On this clonotype itself: Lacking the conserved final phenylalanine or tryptophan, this CDR3 likely reflects a read error. This chain joins TRBV2 and TRBJ2-2, with D maybe TRBD1 (6 bases). Germline CDR1 reads SNHLY; CDR2 reads FYNNEI. There are 15 residues in the CDR3. V lost 3 bases to trimming and J lost 9 bases, with 17 bases between them. The CDR3 protein is CASSDEQGNARELFL. In nucleotides, the CDR3 is TGTGCCAGCAGTGACGAGCAGGGGAATGCCCGGGAGCTGTTTTTA.

The chain recombines TRBV11-1 with TRBJ2-3, with D possibly matching TRBD2 (5 bases). V lost 5 bases and J lost 8, with 20 bases in between. Germline-derived CDR1 and CDR2 are SGHAT and FQDESV (reference sequence). The CDR3 runs to 15 residues. This CDR3 is CASSLPGRRAGTQYF. CDR3 sequence (DNA): TGTGCCAGCAGCCTCCCGGGAAGGCGAGCAGGTACGCAGTATTTT.

This clonotype was observed at least ten times. This chain links TRBV14 with TRBJ1-6; maybe TRBD1 (5 bases). The CDR3 loop spans 14 amino acids. Germline V gives CDR1 SGHDN, CDR2 FVKESK. V lost 6 bases and J lost 8, with 14 bases in between. CDR3 nucleotides: TGTGCCAGCAGAGCCTTGAGGGGTGATTCACCCCTCCACTTT. Residues: CASRALRGDSPLHF. The whole variable domain, filled in from reference TRBV14 and TRBJ1-6, reads EAGVTQFPSHSVIEKGQTVTLRCDPISGHDNLYWYRRVMGKEIKFLLHFVKESKQDESGMPNNRFLAERTGGTYSTLKVQPAELEDSGVYFCASRALRGDSPLHFGNGTRLTVT.